This T cell receptor beta chain was recovered during a study of cytomegalovirus exposure and HLA in healthy donors (dated by TCRdb to 2015 to 2018). Background for the entire study: In an earlier analysis of 587 of the donors, 250 to 350 Gb of sequence data and 90 million to 130 million unique TCR beta sequences from about 190 million T cells were reported. Approximately 300 gigabases of sequencing data and around 80 million unique TCR sequences made up an early release that covered several hundred HLA-typed donors. Of the roughly 400 genotyped donors, 75% to 85% were placed in the genetic ancestry cluster associated with self-reported Caucasian donors. The study aimed to test whether cataloging public T cell receptors could reveal signatures of past pathogen exposure. The T cell repertoires of 670 or so subjects were profiled by immunosequencing and related to cytomegalovirus serostatus. Besides the first cohort of 500 to 700 subjects, a separate validation cohort made up of over a hundred different subjects was used. To predict cytomegalovirus infection status, the study brought together high-throughput TCR immunosequencing, statistical association of individual TCRs with disease status, and machine learning. A later analysis re-examined previously published TCR beta repertoires from several hundred donors and added high-resolution HLA genotyping to investigate patterns of TCR occurrence. The later analysis used no new phenotypic data to find candidate immune exposures, relying instead on TCR beta sequences and their occurrence across donors. An earlier analysis of fewer than 750 of the donors used high-throughput TCR beta sequencing to judge whether each TCR beta V gene segment behaved as functional or pseudogenic. Donor age, sex, ethnicity and CMV serostatus were compiled together with the repertoire data. In a later genetic analysis, genome-wide SNP genotypes for about three fifths of the 666 donors were used, and that subset was treated as a discovery cohort. Every repertoire in the discovery cohort had been generated on one and the same sequencing platform. HLA typing included class I and class II loci at four-digit resolution. The number of donors typed differed by locus, with roughly 620-630 for A, B, C, DRB1 and DQB1, 522 for DQA1, under 610 for DPA1, and 400 to 490 for DPB1. Five DR-DQ haplotypes were treated as single units for association and clustering because of strong linkage in the cohort. On average, roughly 240,000 unique TCR beta nucleotide sequences were sequenced per donor among a few hundred genotyped donors of the cohort, with roughly 19% of those sequences being non-productive.

Concerning this clone: Its antigen is currently not known. Base qualities are not at hand, and no much larger clone is one base apart.

The cysteine opens and the phenylalanine closes a CDR3 of 12 amino acids. Only the CDR3 DNA stays, 36 bases, in frame from base 1. The germline V end is reduced by 9 bases and the J end by 6 bases; junction bases left unmatched: 2. As encoded in the germline V gene, CDR1 is SGHNT while CDR2 is YENEEA. In total, roughly 670 healthy bone marrow donors made up the cohort. All cohort members were sampled while nominally healthy, although unrecorded immune exposures were likely present. The donor was CMV seronegative and belonged to the group of 352 seronegative cohort members. A peripheral blood sample was collected from each donor, and TCR beta sequencing was performed on peripheral blood mononuclear cells. Genomic DNA was extracted from the blood cell samples with the Qiagen DNeasy Blood Extraction Kit. The library was built by means of the immunoSEQ multiplex PCR assay. The multiplex PCR relied on a mix of 60 forward primers for TCR Vbeta segments and 13 reverse primers for TCR Jbeta segments. A multiplex PCR assay on genomic DNA amplified the CDR3 region of rearranged TCR beta genes. The amplified TCR beta libraries were sequenced on the Illumina HiSeq System as 87-base-pair reads. In the original analysis: A later analysis counted approximately 76 million unique TCR beta chains across the 670 or so repertoires, and some 11 million of these chains were shared by at least two donors. Raw reads were error-corrected and collapsed into unique sequences with a nearest-neighbor algorithm that merged closely related sequences to remove PCR and sequencing errors. To assign V, D and J gene segments, CDR3 sequences were aligned to IMGT reference sequences. For a sequence to be retained, a match of at least six nucleotides was required to both a V gene segment and a J gene segment. A rearrangement counted as productive if the CDR3 had no stop codons and remained in frame with V and J, and every other rearrangement counted as non-productive. Following IMGT convention, CDR3 was defined as the stretch from the second conserved V-encoded cysteine up to the conserved J-encoded phenylalanine. The earlier analysis of roughly 590 of the donors excluded any sequence lacking an unambiguous match to a single V gene segment. An earlier analysis of 500 to 700 of the donors classified V segments as functional when productive rearrangements were above 56.7% and as segregating when the standard deviation between donors was above 5%. A statistical classification framework was developed to diagnose cytomegalovirus status using the catalog of TCR beta chain sequences. In a later analysis, TCR nucleotide sequences were compared against IMGT/GENE-DB human TR gene sequences so that V and J genes could be assigned. In a later analysis, CDR3 sequences and most-parsimonious VDJ recombination scenarios were assigned using the TCRdist pipeline. In a later analysis, each TCR beta chain was defined by its CDR3 amino acid sequence together with its V-gene family, and reads without a unique V-gene family were excluded. In a later analysis, around 650 highly shared, low-generation-probability nucleotide sequences were removed to address suspected cross-contamination and a sequencing artifact. In a later analysis, a clonal expansion index was calculated for each public chain from normalized within-repertoire ranks of inferred template counts. In a later analysis, generation probabilities were computed with a VDJ recombination model fitted to out-of-frame rearrangements, and the resulting probabilities were checked against IGoR. In a later analysis, TCR-TCR, TCR-HLA and TCR-CMV co-occurrence was scored with hypergeometric tests, and a repertoire-size bias correction was applied to TCR pairs. False discovery rates were estimated in a later analysis by permuting HLA or CMV assignments 20 times. In a later analysis, co-occurring TCRs were grouped with DBSCAN, and TCRdist sequence similarity was added when clustering was performed within HLA-allele-positive subsets. Co-occurrence clustering excluded repertoires with fewer than 30,000 or more than 120,000 public chains, plus five with anomalous nucleotide sharing. TCRdb obtained this table from immuneACCESS and retained in-frame rearrangements with V and J assigned. These tables miss some clones; where compared with another copy, unresolved V genes account for less than half of the shortfall, and the remainder is unexplained. V and J calls and clone size are as listed in that table; D and trimming were resolved from the DNA. Here the sample has 50,000 to 65,000 clones; about three quarters occur a single time. In total, the top ten clones hold under 3% of the sample.

Overall study outcomes, separate from this receptor: Immune exposure information for the cohort was limited to CMV serostatus. Presence/absence analyses assumed roughly uniform sequencing depth across donors, an assumption that may not hold. Strong co-occurrence of HLA alleles, especially DR and DQ, made assigning TCR associations to individual alleles difficult. According to a later genetic analysis, donors in an Asian-associated ancestry cluster had fewer N-insertions in productive TCRs than the roughly 660-donor mean. In vitro tests confirmed that three of the cytomegalovirus-associated TCR beta chains recognize cytomegalovirus antigens. Most CMV-associated TCR beta chains appeared to be HLA-restricted in a later analysis, and the HLA associations seemed to be driven largely by CMV exposure. Most TCR sequences were observed very rarely across donors, whereas some public TCRs were present in many individuals. Because counts were too low, 15 to 20 rarely observed V segments, including chromosome 9 orphons, were excluded from the earlier analysis of under 650 of the donors. According to a later analysis, TCR association rates differed among HLA loci, with DRB1 alleles showing the most associated TCRs and HLA-C alleles showing the fewest. The authors suggested that the approach could potentially be extended to other disease states and immunological phenotypes. A later genetic analysis associated a missense DCLRE1C variant with V-gene and J-gene trimming of TCR beta chains, and an independent cohort replicated the association. A further reported finding was that TCR beta sequences accurately predicted the HLA-A and HLA-B alleles for most subjects in the first cohort. Because some donors lacked HLA typing at each locus, the association tests relied only on the typed subset. Correlated functional status among segregating V segments might reflect linkage disequilibrium, but an unknown experimental factor could not be ruled out. Cytomegalovirus status was reported to be diagnosed by the classifier with high specificity and sensitivity in both the original and validation cohorts. A total of fewer than 200 TCR beta chains were listed by the study as associated with cytomegalovirus. A group of highly shared sequence variants was considered likely to be a technical artifact of the sequencing pipeline. Broadly in line with IMGT annotations, most TCR beta V segments showed up in productive rearrangements about 87% or about 30% of the time in an earlier analysis of around 550 of the donors. Specific HLA alleles were associated with over 15,000 TCR beta sequences at a false discovery rate of 0.05 in a later analysis. In a later analysis, HLA-associated TCR beta chains showed more clonal expansion and lower generation probabilities than non-associated chains that were equally common. This cohort had only TCR beta chains sequenced, and the lack of alpha or paired-chain data limited which features could be detected. The 87-base-pair reads could not distinguish some IMGT-functional V segments, including TRBV6-2 and TRBV6-3, so those segments were excluded. Several of the top co-occurrence clusters appeared to be linked to parvovirus B19, influenza, CMV and Epstein-Barr virus, according to a later analysis.

This clonotype was obtained from a man between 18 and 29 years old in good health and CMV-seronegative. The sample comprised PBMCs. This chain is built from TRBV11-3 and TRBJ1-1, and 12 bases in between align with TRBD1. The sequenced DNA: TGTGCCAGGGGACAGGGGGCTTCTGAAGCTTTCTTT. This encodes CARGQGASEAFF.